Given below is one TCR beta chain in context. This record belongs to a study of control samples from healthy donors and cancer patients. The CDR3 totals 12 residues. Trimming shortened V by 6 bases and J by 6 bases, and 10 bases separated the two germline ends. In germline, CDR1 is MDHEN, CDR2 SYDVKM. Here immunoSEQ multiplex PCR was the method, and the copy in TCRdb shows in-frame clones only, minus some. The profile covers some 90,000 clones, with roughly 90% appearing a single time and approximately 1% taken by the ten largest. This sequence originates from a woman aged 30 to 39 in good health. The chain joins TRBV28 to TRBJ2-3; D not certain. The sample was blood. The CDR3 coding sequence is TGTGCCAGCAGCCCAGTGTCGGATACGCAGTATTTT. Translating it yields CASSPVSDTQYF. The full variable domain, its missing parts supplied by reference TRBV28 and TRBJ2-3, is DVKVTQSSRYLVKRTGEKVFLECVQDMDHENMFWYRQDPGLGLRLIYFSYDVKMKEKGDIPEGYSVSREKKERFSLILESASTNQTSMYLCASSPVSDTQYFGPGTRLTVL.